These T cell receptor beta chains were read from a single sample in a study of T cells in Graves' hyperthyroidism and ophthalmopathy. TCRdb redid the calling of the multiplex PCR reads with MiXCR, one entry per CDR3 protein. Among 300,000 to 450,000 distinct CDR3 sequences listed, less than 20% were seen once. The sample consisted of blood. These TCRs come from a man aged 18 to 35 with Graves' ophthalmopathy. Both conserved end residues are part of each CDR3. Fields, in order: V gene, clone size, D gene, J gene, CDR3 protein, CDR3 DNA. The D gene is left open where the match is weak. Expanded clones get a size class; other rows say once, few or many, or leave the size out.

>TRBV7-6|few|NA|TRBJ1-6
CASSGRETTNSPLHF
TGTGCCAGCAGCGGGAGGGAGACCACTAATTCACCCCTCCACTTT
>TRBV5-6|many|NA|TRBJ1-1
CASSFQRVAFF
TGTGCCAGCAGCTTTCAAAGGGTTGCTTTCTTT
>TRBV5-6|few|TRBD2|TRBJ2-5
CASSFGDSGAQETQYF
TGTGCCAGCAGCTTCGGAGATAGCGGGGCCCAAGAGACCCAGTACTTC
>TRBV19|few|NA|TRBJ1-1
CASSISRNTEAFF
TGTGCCAGTAGTATAAGCAGGAACACTGAAGCTTTCTTT
>TRBV29-1|many|NA|TRBJ2-1
CSVDRATGHLGNEQFF
TGCAGCGTTGACCGGGCGACAGGACACTTGGGGAATGAGCAGTTCTTC
>TRBV7-9|NA|NA|TRBJ2-1
CASSPDTTYNEQFF
TGTGCCAGCAGCCCGGACACCACCTACAATGAGCAGTTCTTC
>TRBV5-6|many|NA|TRBJ2-5
CASSIALAGQETQYF
TGTGCCAGCAGCATCGCCCTAGCCGGTCAAGAGACCCAGTACTTC
>TRBV5-1|few|NA|TRBJ2-5
CASSPVGRQETQYF
TGCGCCAGCAGCCCCGTGGGGCGCCAAGAGACCCAGTACTTC
>TRBV5-1|many|NA|TRBJ1-1
CASSRTTDMNTEAFF
TGCGCCAGCAGCAGAACGACAGACATGAACACTGAAGCTTTCTTT
>TRBV11-2|many|NA|TRBJ1-6
CASSLGGGGGSPLHF
TGTGCCAGCAGCTTAGGAGGGGGAGGAGGATCACCCCTCCACTTT
>TRBV4-1|few|TRBD1|TRBJ2-5
CASSPSGTGEETQYF
TGCGCCAGCAGCCCTTCCGGGACAGGCGAAGAGACCCAGTACTTC
>TRBV5-1|many|NA|TRBJ1-1
CASATLQNTEAFF
TGCGCCAGCGCTACTCTGCAGAACACTGAAGCTTTCTTT
>TRBV29-1|few|NA|TRBJ2-2
CSVEIGSGELFF
TGCAGCGTTGAAATCGGGTCAGGGGAGCTGTTTTTT
>TRBV15|NA|NA|TRBJ2-3
CATSREWGIGATSTDTQYF
TGTGCCACCAGCAGAGAGTGGGGAATCGGAGCCACTAGCACAGATACGCAGTATTTT
>TRBV7-2|NA|NA|TRBJ2-3
CASSLGVELTQYF
TGTGCCAGCAGCTTGGGGGTCGAGCTGACGCAGTATTTT
>TRBV18|few|NA|TRBJ1-6
CASSPQGNSYNSPLHF
TGTGCCAGCTCCCCCCAGGGCAACTCCTATAATTCACCCCTCCACTTT
>TRBV6-1|NA|NA|TRBJ1-3
CASELSGNTIYF
TGTGCCAGCGAACTATCTGGAAACACCATATATTTT
>TRBV7-2|many|TRBD1|TRBJ2-3
CASSQATGVDTQYF
TGTGCCAGCAGCCAAGCGACAGGGGTAGATACGCAGTATTTT
>TRBV20-1|NA|NA|TRBJ1-6
CSARESFRGTAEDSPLHF
TGCAGTGCTAGAGAATCGTTCCGGGGTACTGCTGAAGATTCACCCCTCCACTTT
>TRBV7-3|NA|NA|TRBJ2-5
CASSSGGAQETQYF
TGTGCCAGCAGCTCCGGCGGGGCCCAAGAGACCCAGTACTTC